This entry concerns a single T cell receptor (beta chain). Its antigen has not been determined. Base-call qualities are not available, and no considerably larger clone is one nucleotide away. The data belong to a study of T cell responses to AZD1222 COVID-19 vaccine (dated by TCRdb to the early 2020s). For the wider study: TCR sequencing covered 233 trial participants: 200 to 210 given two doses of AZD1222 and some 25 given two doses of MenACWY control vaccine. Trial participants were enrolled into age subgroups of 18-55, 56-69 and 70-plus years, which contained about 150, 28 and 57 TCR-sequenced participants, respectively. On the study overall, not on this receptor specifically: Conclusions about previously exposed vaccinees were limited because only a handful of AZD1222 recipients were SARS-CoV-2 seropositive at baseline. After two AZD1222 doses, spike-specific TCR breadth and depth were significantly higher than at day 0 and than in MenACWY recipients. Because no samples from the day 14 peak response were available, repertoires could be characterized only after the peak T cell response. Participants were mostly white British and included more females than males, and it was suggested by the authors that clonal diversity may have been underestimated. Reportedly, almost half of the unique spike-specific TCRs recognized epitopes lying outside the regions that are mutated in the B.1.351 and B.1.1.7 variants. In the small 56-69-year group, the increase in depth fell short of significance, most likely because of low power. The whole spike protein was spanned by vaccine-associated CD4 TCRs, and dominant responses were seen in regions 160-218 and 743-854.

According to the study, the label for this sample's time point signals: about 28 days (+/-7) after the second vaccine dose. AZD1222 recipients given second doses at about 4 weeks or at about 12 weeks were pooled, since spike-specific TCR depth and breadth were not found to differ between the two schedules. Vaccinee samples were obtained from the UK trials COV001 and COV002, which included a single-blind randomized controlled phase 2/3 trial of AZD1222 (ChAdOx1 nCoV-19) in healthy adults. For TCRbeta chain sequencing, PBMC samples were collected from trial participants at day 0 and at day 28 after the second dose. Based on the germline V gene (reference sequence), the CDR1 and CDR2 sequences are WNHNN and SYGVQD. Unmatched junction bases come to 5, with V trimmed by 0 bases and J by 6 bases. The CDR3 numbers 14 residues from cysteine through phenylalanine. The kept DNA is CDR3 alone, 42 bases in frame from the first base.

The CDR3 regions of human TCRbeta chains were analyzed by immunosequencing. In the source study's methods: Repertoire TCRs were matched against a reference library of SARS-CoV-2-specific TCRs generated with the MIRA antigen-specificity platform. Breadth meant the fraction of unique TCRs that were SARS-CoV-2-associated, whereas depth meant the fraction of total T cells that were SARS-CoV-2-associated. Each spike-specific TCR was assigned to its reactive spike region and to a CD4 or CD8 class using the MIRA data. Log10-transformed breadth and depth values were compared by one-way ANOVA with Sidak's multiple comparisons tests. This is the immuneACCESS table as TCRdb keeps it, with only in-frame sequences that have V and J called. A part of the clones is gone; compared with another copy, unresolved V genes explain less than half, and the rest is unexplained. That table gives V, J and clone size, and the DNA gave D and trimming. In this sample the table shows around 130,000 clones, 80% to 90% of which occur a single time. 9.5% of the sample is taken by the ten largest.

The chain was built from TRBV10-1 and TRBJ2-7; 7 of the junction bases match TRBD2. The sequence was collected from an adult who received the AZD1222 COVID-19 vaccine. The specimen was peripheral blood, collected 28 days after the second AZD1222 dose. The nucleotide sequence reads TGCGCCAGCAGTGAGTCGTGGGAGGGCTCCGAGCAGTACTTC. Protein translation: CASSESWEGSEQYF.